This T cell receptor (beta chain) emerged from a study of T cells in Graves' hyperthyroidism and ophthalmopathy. This clonotype occurred many times. Amplification targeted TCR beta CDR3 regions from RNA transcripts. The HTBI primer set was used in a first-round RT-PCR of the TCR CDR3. TCRdb re-called the multiplex PCR reads through MiXCR, storing one row per CDR3 protein. The data show about 600,000 distinct CDR3 sequences, approximately 15% seen once. Losses at the gene ends were 7 bases for V and 4 bases for J; bases not matched to a gene: 6. The CDR3 runs to 15 residues. The germline gives CDR1 SNHLY, CDR2 FYNNEI.

The sequence came from a woman in her 40s with Graves' ophthalmopathy. The sequencing input was blood. J is TRBJ2-3 and V is TRBV2, with 12 bases matching TRBD2. The CDR3 region is CASTILAGGADTQYF. The CDR3 nucleotides are TGTGCCAGCACCATACTAGCGGGGGGTGCAGATACGCAGTATTTT.